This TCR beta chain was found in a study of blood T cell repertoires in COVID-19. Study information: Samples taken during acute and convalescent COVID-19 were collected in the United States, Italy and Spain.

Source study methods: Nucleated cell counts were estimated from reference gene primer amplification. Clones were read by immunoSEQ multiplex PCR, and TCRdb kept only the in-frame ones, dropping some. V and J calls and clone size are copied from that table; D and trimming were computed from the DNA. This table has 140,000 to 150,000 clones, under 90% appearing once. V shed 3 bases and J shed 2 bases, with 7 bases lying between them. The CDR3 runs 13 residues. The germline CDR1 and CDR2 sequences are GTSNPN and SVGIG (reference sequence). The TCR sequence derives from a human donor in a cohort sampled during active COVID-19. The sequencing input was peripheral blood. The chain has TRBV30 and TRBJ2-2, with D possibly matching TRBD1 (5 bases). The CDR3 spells CAWRQGNTGELFF. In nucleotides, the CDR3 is TGTGCCTGGAGGCAGGGAAACACCGGGGAGCTGTTTTTT.